One and the same sample provided the 13 T cell receptor beta chains below, sequenced in a study of T cells in women clearing cervical HPV infection. The protocol was immunoSEQ multiplex PCR, while the TCRdb copy is restricted to in-frame clones and leaves out a portion. Listed are some 21,000 clones; roughly 24% falls within the top ten. The sequenced sample was blood buffy coat. Receptors originate from a woman aged 18 to 69 with a cervical HPV16 infection that either progressed to CIN3+ or cleared (not recorded which).

The CDR3 spells CASSLGAGLNYGYTF. CDR3 DNA (partial): TGTGCCAGCAGCTTAGGGGCAGGGCTCAACTATGGC. The chain uses TRBV7-2 and TRBJ1-2, with TRBD1 as a possible D gene (5 bases). The read is 3 residues too short to cover the CDR3 end, so that end is filled in from the germline J gene. The V gene lost 1 base and the J gene lost 2 bases, with 11 bases spanning the gap. Germline lookup yields CDR1 SGHTA and CDR2 FQGNSA. The CDR3 covers 15 residues. Supplemented by reference TRBV7-2 and TRBJ1-2, the full variable domain reads GAGVSQSPSNKVTEKGKDVELRCDPISGHTALYWYRQSLGQGLEFLIYFQGNSAPDKSGLPSDRFSAERTGGSVSTLTIQRTQQEDSAVYLCASSLGAGLNYGYTFGSGTRLTVV.

As for this clone: The read gets to within 3 residues of the CDR3 end, and the germline J gene fills in the rest. This chain uses TRBV5-1 with TRBJ2-1, with a weak D call TRBD1 (6 bases). V lost 4 bases to trimming and J lost 7 bases, with 15 bases between them. Looked up from germline, CDR1 is SGHRS and CDR2 is YFSETQ. There are 14 residues in the CDR3. CDR3 in amino acids: CASSGQGYGNEQFF. The sequenced part of the CDR3 DNA is TGCGCCAGCAGCGGTCAGGGGTACGGGAATGAG.

To note about this clone: Sequencing ends 3 residues short of the CDR3 end; the germline J gene provides the rest. The J gene is TRBJ2-1, the V gene TRBV10-3, with TRBD2 as a possible D gene (6 bases). The CDR3 consists of 16 residues. V was trimmed by 5 bases and J by 7 bases, leaving 21 bases between them. Germline CDR1 ENHRY, CDR2 SYGVKD. The sequenced part of the CDR3 DNA is TGTGCCATCAGTCTCAGCACGGGGACTGAGACAAATGAG. This encodes CAISLSTGTETNE. In full, the CDR3 reads CAISLSTGTETNEQFF.

On this clone: The read finishes 3 residues shy of the CDR3 end, and the germline J gene is used to complete it. The genes are TRBV19 and TRBJ2-3; D is possibly TRBD1 (5 bases). The CDR3 consists of 12 residues. V was clipped by 4 bases and J by 6 bases, with 8 bases between them. Germline CDR1 reads LNHDA; CDR2 reads SQIVND (reference sequence). CDR3 bases read: TGTGCCAGTAGTACCCAGGGTGATACG. This translates into CASSTQGDT. The CDR3 reads in full as CASSTQGDTQYF.

Of note for this clone: The read comes to an end 3 residues before the CDR3 does, leaving the germline J gene to fill in the end. V gene TRBV5-8 combines with J gene TRBJ2-1, with 11 bases aligning to TRBD2. The CDR3 loop spans 15 amino acids. Germline CDR1 SGHTS, CDR2 YDEGEE. V dropped 4 bases and J dropped 3; count of bases not matched to a gene: 3. The CDR3: CASSLGLADYNEQFF. CDR3 DNA (partial): TGTGCCAGCAGCCTGGGACTAGCGGACTACAATGAG.

CDR3 DNA (partial): TGCGCCAGCACACAACCCGGGGCAGATACG. Protein sequence: CASTQPGADT. The whole CDR3 protein reads CASTQPGADTQYF. V is TRBV4-1 and J is TRBJ2-3; D possibly corresponds to TRBD2 (5 bases). The missing CDR3 end, 3 residues past where the read stops, is filled in from the germline J gene. V lost 7 bases, J lost 4 bases, and 12 bases lay in between. This CDR3 has 13 residues. CDR1 and CDR2 (germline): MGHRA, YSYEKL.

Notes on this clone: Read coverage stops 3 residues before the CDR3 terminus; the germline J gene supplies the remainder. V and J are TRBV2 and TRBJ1-1; D uncertain. Germline lookup yields CDR1 SNHLY and CDR2 FYNNEI. This CDR3 comprises 13 residues. Trimming removed 10 bases at V and 3 bases at J, with 15 bases between. The CDR3 bases that were read are TGTGCCACCCCTGGAGTCGGGTACACTGAA. Translation gives CATPGVGYTE. The entire CDR3 protein reads CATPGVGYTEAFF.

On this clone itself: The read halts 3 residues ahead of the CDR3 end, with the missing end drawn from the germline J gene. The gene calls are TRBV7-9 and TRBJ2-7; 8 bases agree with TRBD1. CDR3 length: 14 amino acids. Germline CDR1 and CDR2: SEHNR and FQNEAQ (reference sequence). V lost 5 bases and J lost 3; bases outside the gene matches: 6. This chain's CDR3 is CASSPDRGIYEQYF. Partial CDR3 DNA: TGTGCCAGCAGCCCTGACAGGGGAATCTACGAG.

As concerns this clone: From the germline J gene comes the end of the CDR3, since the read stops 3 residues before it. The chain combines TRBV28 with TRBJ1-5; possible D gene TRBD1, 6 bases. The length of the CDR3 is 14 residues. Trimming removed 2 bases from V and 2 bases from J, with 7 bases in between. The germline V gene encodes CDR1 MDHEN and CDR2 SYDVKM. CDR3 DNA, as far as it was read: TGTGCCAGCAGTTTAAGACAGGGCAATCAGCCC. Protein sequence: CASSLRQGNQP. The CDR3 in its entirety is CASSLRQGNQPQHF.

With regard to this clone: The read ends 3 residues early relative to the CDR3; the germline J gene fills the gap. The V call is TRBV7-9, the J call TRBJ1-1, with D maybe TRBD1 (5 bases). In germline, CDR1 is SEHNR, CDR2 FQNEAQ (reference sequence). The V end lost 5 bases, the J end lost 7 bases, and 17 bases lay between the germline ends. This CDR3 contains 14 residues. CDR3 sequence: CASSRKGVGYEAFF. The DNA read from the CDR3 is TGTGCCAGCAGCCGAAAAGGGGTGGGGTATGAA.

The chain's CDR3 is CAILYPGQTSKSQYF. The sequenced part of the CDR3 DNA is TGTGCCATACTATACCCGGGACAGACGTCGAAATCG. The V and J genes are TRBV2 and TRBJ2-3, with 7 bases fitting TRBD1. The read ends 3 residues before the CDR3 terminus; that terminus is restored from the germline J gene. The CDR3 contains 15 residues. Germline CDR1 SNHLY, CDR2 FYNNEI.

As regards this clone: The sequenced fragment ends 3 residues before the CDR3 boundary, so the rest is inferred from the germline J gene. The rearrangement uses TRBV6-4 and TRBJ2-1, with 9 positions matching TRBD2. Germline assignment: CDR1 MRHNA and CDR2 SNTAGT. V trimming: 5 bases; J trimming: 8 bases; junction bases outside the gene matches: 10. This CDR3 region has 15 residues. The CDR3 sequence: CASSPVAGGRDEQFF. CDR3 DNA (partial): TGTGCCAGCAGTCCTGTGGCGGGGGGGCGTGATGAG.

In the case of this clone: The observed sequence ends 3 residues before the CDR3 terminus, with the missing tail filled in from the germline J gene. This chain links TRBV7-6 with TRBJ2-5, with D possibly TRBD2 on 7 matching bases. Per germline, CDR1 SGHVS and CDR2 FNYEAQ. V was cut by 6 bases and J by 4 bases, with 15 bases left in between. This CDR3 has 14 amino acids. CDR3 bases read: TGTGCCAGCAGTCCCGAAGGGGGGGGAGAGACC. Protein product: CASSPEGGGET. The whole CDR3 protein reads CASSPEGGGETQYF.